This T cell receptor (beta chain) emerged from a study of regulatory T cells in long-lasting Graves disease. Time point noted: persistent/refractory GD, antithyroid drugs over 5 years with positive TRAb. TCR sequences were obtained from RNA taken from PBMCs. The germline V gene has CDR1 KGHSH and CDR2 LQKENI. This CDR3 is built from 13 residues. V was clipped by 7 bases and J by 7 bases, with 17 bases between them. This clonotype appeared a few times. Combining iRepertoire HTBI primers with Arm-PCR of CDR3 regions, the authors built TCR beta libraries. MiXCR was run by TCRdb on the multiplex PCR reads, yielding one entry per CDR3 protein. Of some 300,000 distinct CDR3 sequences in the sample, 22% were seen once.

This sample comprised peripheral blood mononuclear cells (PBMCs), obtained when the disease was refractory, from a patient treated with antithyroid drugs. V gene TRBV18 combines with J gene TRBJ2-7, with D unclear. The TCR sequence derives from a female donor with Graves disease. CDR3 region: CASLTPGLGEQYF. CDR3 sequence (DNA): TGTGCCAGCTTAACACCGGGTTTAGGGGAGCAGTACTTC.